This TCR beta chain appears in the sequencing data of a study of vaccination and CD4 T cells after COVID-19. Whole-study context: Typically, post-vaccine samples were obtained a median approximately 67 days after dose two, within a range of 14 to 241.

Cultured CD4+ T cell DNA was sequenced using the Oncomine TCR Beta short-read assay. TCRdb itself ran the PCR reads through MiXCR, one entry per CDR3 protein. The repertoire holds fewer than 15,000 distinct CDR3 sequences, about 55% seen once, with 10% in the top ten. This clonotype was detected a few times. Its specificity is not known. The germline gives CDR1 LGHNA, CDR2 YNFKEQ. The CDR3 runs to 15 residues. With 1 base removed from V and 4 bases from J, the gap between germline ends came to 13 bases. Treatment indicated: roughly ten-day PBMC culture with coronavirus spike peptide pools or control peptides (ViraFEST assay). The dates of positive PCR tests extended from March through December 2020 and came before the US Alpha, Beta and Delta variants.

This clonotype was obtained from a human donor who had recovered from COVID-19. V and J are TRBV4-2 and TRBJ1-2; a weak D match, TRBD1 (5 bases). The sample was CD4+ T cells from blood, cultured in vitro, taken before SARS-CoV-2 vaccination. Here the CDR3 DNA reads TGTGCCAGCAGCCAAGTGGGGGGACTAATCTATGGCTACACCTTC. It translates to CASSQVGGLIYGYTF.